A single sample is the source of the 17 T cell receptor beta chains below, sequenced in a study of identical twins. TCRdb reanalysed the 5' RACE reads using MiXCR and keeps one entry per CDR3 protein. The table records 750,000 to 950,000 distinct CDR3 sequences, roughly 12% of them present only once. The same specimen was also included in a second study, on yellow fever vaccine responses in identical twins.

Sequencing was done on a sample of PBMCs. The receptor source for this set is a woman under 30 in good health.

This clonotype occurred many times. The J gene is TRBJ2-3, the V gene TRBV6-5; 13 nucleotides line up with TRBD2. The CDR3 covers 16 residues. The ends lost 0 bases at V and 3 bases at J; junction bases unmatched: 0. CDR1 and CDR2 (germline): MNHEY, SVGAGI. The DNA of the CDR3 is TGTGCCAGCAGTTACTCGACTAGCGGGGGGACAGATACGCAGTATTTT. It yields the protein CASSYSTSGGTDTQYF.

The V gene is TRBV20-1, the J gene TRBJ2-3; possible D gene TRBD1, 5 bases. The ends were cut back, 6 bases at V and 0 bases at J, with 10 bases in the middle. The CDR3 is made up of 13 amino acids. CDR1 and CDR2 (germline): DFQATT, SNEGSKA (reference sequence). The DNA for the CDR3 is TGCAGTGCCTGGGGCTGGAGCACAGATACGCAGTATTTT. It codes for CSAWGWSTDTQYF.

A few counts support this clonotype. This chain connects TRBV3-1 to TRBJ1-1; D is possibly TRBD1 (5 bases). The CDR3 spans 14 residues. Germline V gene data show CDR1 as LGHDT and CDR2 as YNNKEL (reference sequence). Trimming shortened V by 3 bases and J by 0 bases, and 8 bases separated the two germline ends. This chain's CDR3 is CASSHDRLNTEAFF. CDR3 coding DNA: TGTGCCAGCAGCCACGACAGATTGAACACTGAAGCTTTCTTT. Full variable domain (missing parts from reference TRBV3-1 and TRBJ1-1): DTAVSQTPKYLVTQMGNDKSIKCEQNLGHDTMYWYKQDSKKFLKIMFSYNNKELIINETVPNRFSPKSPDKAHLNLHINSLELGDSAVYFCASSHDRLNTEAFFGQGTRLTVV.

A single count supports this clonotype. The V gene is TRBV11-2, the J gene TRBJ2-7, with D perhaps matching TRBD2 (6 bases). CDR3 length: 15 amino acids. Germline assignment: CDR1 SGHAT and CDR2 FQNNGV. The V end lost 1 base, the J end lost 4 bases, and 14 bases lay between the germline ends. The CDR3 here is CASSLAAAGKYEQYF. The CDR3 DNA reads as TGTGCCAGCAGCTTAGCCGCGGCGGGAAAATACGAGCAGTACTTC.

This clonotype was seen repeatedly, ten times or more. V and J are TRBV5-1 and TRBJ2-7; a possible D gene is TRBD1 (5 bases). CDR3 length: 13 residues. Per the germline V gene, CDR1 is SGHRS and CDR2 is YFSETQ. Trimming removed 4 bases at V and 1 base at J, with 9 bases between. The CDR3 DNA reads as TGCGCCAGCAGCCTAGGACATTCCTACGAGCAGTACTTC. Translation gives CASSLGHSYEQYF.

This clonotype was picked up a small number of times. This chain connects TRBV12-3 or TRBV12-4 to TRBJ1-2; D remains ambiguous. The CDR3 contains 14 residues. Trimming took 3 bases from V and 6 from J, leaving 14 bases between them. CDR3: CASSFLPSPNGYTF. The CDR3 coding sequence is TGTGCCAGCAGTTTTCTTCCTTCCCCCAATGGCTACACCTTC.

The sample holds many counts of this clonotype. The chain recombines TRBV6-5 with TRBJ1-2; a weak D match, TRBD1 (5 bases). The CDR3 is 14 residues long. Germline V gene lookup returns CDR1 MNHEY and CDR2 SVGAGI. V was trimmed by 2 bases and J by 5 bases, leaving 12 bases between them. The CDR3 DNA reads TGTGCCAGCAGTTACGTCAGGGCCAATTATGGCTACACCTTC. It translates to CASSYVRANYGYTF.

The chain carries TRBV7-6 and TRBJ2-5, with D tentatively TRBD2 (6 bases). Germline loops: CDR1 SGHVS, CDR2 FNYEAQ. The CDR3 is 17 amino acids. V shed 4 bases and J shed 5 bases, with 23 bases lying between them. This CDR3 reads CASSSWQGLAGGETQYF. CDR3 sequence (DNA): TGTGCCAGCAGCTCTTGGCAGGGTCTAGCTGGAGGGGAGACCCAGTACTTC.

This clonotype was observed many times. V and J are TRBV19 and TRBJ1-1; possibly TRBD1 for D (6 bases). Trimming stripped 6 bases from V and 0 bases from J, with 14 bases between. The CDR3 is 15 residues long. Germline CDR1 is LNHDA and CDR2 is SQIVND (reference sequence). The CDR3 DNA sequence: TGTGCCAGTAGGTCGACAGGTGTCTTGAACACTGAAGCTTTCTTT. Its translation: CASRSTGVLNTEAFF.

The CDR3 sequence is CASSYLGPWNSPLHF. DNA for the CDR3: TGTGCCAGCAGTTACCTGGGGCCGTGGAATTCACCCCTCCACTTT. This chain uses TRBV6-5 with TRBJ1-6; tentative D call: TRBD1 (5 bases). CDR1 is MNHEY, CDR2 SVGAGI, per germline. Trimming removed 2 bases from V and 7 bases from J, with 12 bases in between. CDR3 length equals 15 residues.

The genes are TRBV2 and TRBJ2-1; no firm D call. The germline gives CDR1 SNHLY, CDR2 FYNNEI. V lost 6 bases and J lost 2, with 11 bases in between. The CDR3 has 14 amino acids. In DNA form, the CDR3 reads TGTGCCAGCAGGGACCGGGCCGCCTACAATGAGCAGTTCTTC. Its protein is CASRDRAAYNEQFF. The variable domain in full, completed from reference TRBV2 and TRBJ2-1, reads EPEVTQTPSHQVTQMGQEVILRCVPISNHLYFYWYRQILGQKVEFLVSFYNNEISEKSEIFDDQFSVERPDGSNFTLKIRSTKLEDSAMYFCASRDRAAYNEQFFGPGTRLTVL.

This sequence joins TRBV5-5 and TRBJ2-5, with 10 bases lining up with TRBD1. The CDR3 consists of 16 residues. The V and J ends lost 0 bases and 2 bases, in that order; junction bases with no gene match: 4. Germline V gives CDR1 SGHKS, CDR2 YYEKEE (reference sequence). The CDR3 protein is CASSLGTGGRQETQYF. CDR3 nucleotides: TGTGCCAGCAGCTTGGGGACAGGGGGGCGTCAAGAGACCCAGTACTTC.

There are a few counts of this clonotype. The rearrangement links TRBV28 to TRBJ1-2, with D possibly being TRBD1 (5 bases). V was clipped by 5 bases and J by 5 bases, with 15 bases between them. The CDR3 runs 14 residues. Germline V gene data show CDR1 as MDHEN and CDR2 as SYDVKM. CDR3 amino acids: CASSPYQGWYGYTF. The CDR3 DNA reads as TGTGCCAGCAGTCCTTACCAGGGATGGTATGGCTACACCTTC.

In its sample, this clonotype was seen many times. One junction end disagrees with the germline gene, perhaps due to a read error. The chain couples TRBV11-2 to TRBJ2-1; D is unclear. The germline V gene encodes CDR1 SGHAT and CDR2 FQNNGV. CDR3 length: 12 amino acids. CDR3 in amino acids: CASSLGRNEQFF. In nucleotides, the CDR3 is TGTGCCAGCAGTTTAGGGCGGAATGAGCAGTTCTTC.

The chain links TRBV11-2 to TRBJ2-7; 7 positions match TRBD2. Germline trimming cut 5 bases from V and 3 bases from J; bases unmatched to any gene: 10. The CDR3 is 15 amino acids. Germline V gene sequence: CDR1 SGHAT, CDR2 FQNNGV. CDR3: CASSPPTGTNYEQYF. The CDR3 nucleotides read TGTGCCAGCAGCCCCCCAACCGGGACTAACTACGAGCAGTACTTC.

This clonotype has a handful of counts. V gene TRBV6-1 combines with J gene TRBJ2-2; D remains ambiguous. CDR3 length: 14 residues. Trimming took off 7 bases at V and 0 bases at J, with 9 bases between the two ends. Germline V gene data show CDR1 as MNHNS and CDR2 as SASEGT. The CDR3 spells CASTPSANTGELFF. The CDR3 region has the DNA TGTGCCAGCACCCCGAGCGCGAACACCGGGGAGCTGTTTTTT.

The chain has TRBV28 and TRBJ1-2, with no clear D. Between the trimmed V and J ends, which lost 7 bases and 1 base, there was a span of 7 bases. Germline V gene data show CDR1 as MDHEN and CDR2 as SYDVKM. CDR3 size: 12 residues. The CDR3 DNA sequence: TGTGCCAGCATGGTCATTAACTATGGCTACACCTTC. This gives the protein CASMVINYGYTF.